What follows describes a single T cell receptor beta chain. What it recognizes is unknown. The sample comes from a study of shared clonotypes between healthy human individuals. Study outcomes and limitations: Non-shared clonotypes displayed generation probabilities falling below those of clonotypes present in all four donors.

Naive CD8 cells lacked CD45RO, underwent positive selection for CCR7 and left out terminally differentiated effector memory CD45RA+ cells. Sequencing used immunoSEQ multiplex PCR; TCRdb keeps in-frame clones, though not all of them. In the table there are under 2,000,000 clones, about 94% of which are singletons. The sequence derives from a man between 18 and 29 years old in good health. The sample consisted of naive CD8+ T cells sorted from blood.

CDR3 DNA: TGTGCCAGCAGTCCTCTCCCTAGCGGGGGGCGCGAGCAGTACTTC. It specifies CASSPLPSGGREQYF. The V and J genes are TRBV6-5 and TRBJ2-7; TRBD2 matches 11 bases. CDR1 is MNHEY and CDR2 is SVGAGI in the germline V gene. The CDR3 is 15 residues long. The V segment lost 5 bases and the J segment 6 bases; nucleotides outside the gene matches: 9.